This TCR beta chain was sequenced for a study of a mutant IDH1 vaccine in newly diagnosed glioma. This clone appeared once. Its antigen is still unknown. Germline CDR1 reads MRHNA; CDR2 reads SNTAGT. V was pared by 2 bases and J by 0 bases, with 8 bases between. CDR3 length equals 15 residues. Some clones are missing from TCRdb's copy, which holds only in-frame ones; the method was immunoSEQ multiplex PCR. Of some 62,000 clones in the sample, roughly 87% were seen once. Time point described: week 47, end of study. Vaccine doses each comprised 300 ug of mutant IDH1 20-mer peptide, with topical imiquimod.

This receptor was identified in a man between 25 and 39 years old with glioma. The chain is built from TRBV6-4 and TRBJ2-1, with D possibly matching TRBD2 (5 bases). This material consisted of PBMCs, taken from a glioma patient whose treatment included an IDH1 peptide vaccine. CDR3 protein: CASSDTGSSYNEQFF. CDR3 sequence (DNA): TGTGCCAGCAGTGACACGGGGAGCTCCTACAATGAGCAGTTCTTC.